This passage covers 20 T cell receptor beta chains from one sample sequenced in a study of blood T cells in healthy people across ages. Primers used in a second PCR of about 7 to 12 cycles were a sample-barcoded 5' primer and a J-beta primer mix. Using its own MiXCR run on the 5' RACE reads, TCRdb lists one record per CDR3 protein. The sample shows 800,000 to 1,300,000 distinct CDR3 sequences, around 27% of them seen only once. The data were also submitted as part of a second study, on T cells of mothers and their children.

Sequencing input: blood. The receptors derive from a girl aged 2 to 9 in good health.

The chain carries TRBV4-3 and TRBJ2-7; D possibly corresponds to TRBD1 (5 bases). V lost 5 bases, J lost 0 bases, and 11 bases lay in between. Germline-derived CDR1 and CDR2 are LGHNA and YSLEER. This CDR3 region has 14 residues. The CDR3 bases are TGCGCCAGCAGCGAAGTGACAGACTCCTACGAGCAGTACTTC. Translation: CASSEVTDSYEQYF.

In regard to this clonotype: Sequence at one end of the junction differs from germline and may be a read error. The chain has TRBV5-1 and TRBJ1-4; 7 positions match TRBD1. This CDR3 is built from 16 residues. Germline CDR1 reads SGHRS; CDR2 reads YFSETQ. This chain's CDR3 is CASSLEGVTGTEKLFF. The CDR3 DNA sequence: TGCGCCAGCAGCTTGGAGGGGGTGACAGGGACTGAAAAACTGTTCTTT.

The chain is built from TRBV13 and TRBJ2-3; unclear D gene. Germline V gives CDR1 PRHDT, CDR2 FYEKMQ (reference sequence). The CDR3 has 13 residues. Trimming removed 2 bases from V and 5 bases from J, with 8 bases in between. The CDR3 nucleotides read TGTGCCAGCAGCTTAACCCGATTAGATACGCAGTATTTT. Translating gives CASSLTRLDTQYF.

In this sample, this clonotype turned up a few times. The rearrangement uses TRBV29-1 and TRBJ1-1; 7 bases line up with TRBD1. V trimming: 6 bases; J trimming: 1 base; junction bases outside the gene matches: 5. The CDR3 totals 13 residues. Germline V gives CDR1 SQVTM, CDR2 ANQGSEA. For the CDR3, the DNA is TGCAGCGTCGGACAGGAGAGGAACACTGAAGCTTTCTTT. Protein sequence: CSVGQERNTEAFF. Combining the CDR3 with reference TRBV29-1 and TRBJ1-1 gives the whole variable domain SAVISQKPSRDICQRGTSLTIQCQVDSQVTMMFWYRQQPGQSLTLIATANQGSEATYESGFVIDKFPISRPNLTFSTLTVSNMSPEDSSIYLCSVGQERNTEAFFGQGTRLTVV.

This clonotype appeared many times. The genes are TRBV4-1 and TRBJ2-7, with 14 bases lining up with TRBD2. Germline V gene sequence: CDR1 MGHRA, CDR2 YSYEKL. The ends lost 1 base at V and 4 bases at J; junction bases unmatched: 0. The CDR3 is made up of 15 amino acids. The CDR3 spells CASSQGLAGGYEQYF. As DNA, the CDR3 is TGCGCCAGCAGCCAAGGACTAGCGGGGGGGTACGAGCAGTACTTC.

This clonotype has more than one count but fewer than ten. The rearrangement joins TRBV29-1 to TRBJ2-3; a possible D gene is TRBD2 (5 bases). The CDR3 runs to 16 residues. The V gene's germline CDR1 is SQVTM and CDR2 ANQGSEA. V was trimmed by 1 base and J by 4 bases, leaving 18 bases between them. CDR3 DNA sequence: TGCAGCGTTGAAGCCCTGCCGGGGATGGGCGCAGATACGCAGTATTTT. Translated, it gives CSVEALPGMGADTQYF.

This sequence joins TRBV7-9 and TRBJ2-7; D may be TRBD2 (6 bases). The V end lost 1 base, the J end lost 6 bases, and 16 bases lay between the germline ends. The CDR3 is 15 residues long. The germline V gene encodes CDR1 SEHNR and CDR2 FQNEAQ (reference sequence). The CDR3 protein is CASSLGGDPRSEQYF. In DNA, the CDR3 is TGTGCCAGCAGCTTAGGCGGGGATCCCCGCTCCGAGCAGTACTTC.

This chain uses TRBV7-9 with TRBJ2-5; 8 nucleotides agree with TRBD1. The ends lost 5 bases at V and 2 bases at J; junction bases unmatched: 10. CDR3 length: 16 residues. The germline V gene has CDR1 SEHNR and CDR2 FQNEAQ (reference sequence). Here the CDR3 DNA reads TGTGCCAGCAGCCTTCTAACAGGGGGTACTCAAGAGACCCAGTACTTC. Its translation is CASSLLTGGTQETQYF.

V is TRBV19 and J is TRBJ2-7, with 10 bases identical to TRBD2. Germline V gene lookup returns CDR1 LNHDA and CDR2 SQIVND (reference sequence). CDR3 length equals 14 residues. With 5 bases clipped from V and 5 bases from J, the junction kept 6 bases outside the gene matches. CDR3 nucleotide sequence: TGTGCCAGTAGTTACACGCTAGCGGGAGACGAGCAGTACTTC. Translation: CASSYTLAGDEQYF.

This clonotype was seen only a few times. J is TRBJ1-2 and V is TRBV20-1; D is possibly TRBD1 (5 bases). Between the trimmed V and J ends, which lost 5 bases and 2 bases, there was a span of 12 bases. Germline V CDR1 and CDR2: DFQATT, SNEGSKA (reference sequence). This CDR3 has 13 residues. CDR3 bases: TGCAGTGCTGCCCTGGGGACGAACTATGGCTACACCTTC. Amino acid sequence: CSAALGTNYGYTF.

The chain employs TRBV9 and TRBJ2-1, with TRBD2 as a possible D gene (5 bases). Germline V lookup: CDR1 SGDLS, CDR2 YYNGEE. The V end was cut by 5 bases, the J end by 3 bases, with 18 bases between. The CDR3 is 16 amino acids. The CDR3 region has the DNA TGTGCCAGCAGTACAGCGGCGGAGGAAAGCTACAATGAGCAGTTCTTC. This codes for CASSTAAEESYNEQFF.

This chain uses TRBV28 with TRBJ1-2; TRBD1 might be the D (5 bases). The CDR3 extends over 15 amino acids. Deletions cut 10 bases from V and 3 bases from J, with 21 bases between. Germline CDR1 and CDR2: MDHEN and SYDVKM. The CDR3 protein is CAIQGRLNQDYGYTF. In DNA, the CDR3 is TGTGCCATTCAGGGACGACTCAACCAGGACTATGGCTACACCTTC.

This clonotype has only a few counts. The genes are TRBV29-1 and TRBJ2-5; a possible D gene is TRBD2 (7 bases). Germline V lookup: CDR1 SQVTM, CDR2 ANQGSEA. V was clipped by 6 bases and J by 5 bases, with 13 bases between them. CDR3 length: 12 residues. CDR3 DNA sequence: TGCAGCGTGACCGAGGGGGGGGAGACCCAGTACTTC. Protein product: CSVTEGGETQYF. The full variable domain, its missing parts supplied by reference TRBV29-1 and TRBJ2-5, is SAVISQKPSRDICQRGTSLTIQCQVDSQVTMMFWYRQQPGQSLTLIATANQGSEATYESGFVIDKFPISRPNLTFSTLTVSNMSPEDSSIYLCSVTEGGETQYFGPGTRLLVL.

A few counts support this clonotype. This chain connects TRBV20-1 to TRBJ2-5; 7 bases line up with TRBD2. The CDR3 loop spans 14 amino acids. CDR1 is DFQATT and CDR2 is SNEGSKA in the germline V gene (reference sequence). With V trimmed by 5 bases and J by 2 bases, 8 bases remained unmatched. For the CDR3, the DNA is TGCAGTGCTGGGGAATGGCGGGGGCAAGAGACCCAGTACTTC. Its translation: CSAGEWRGQETQYF.

This chain connects TRBV5-1 to TRBJ2-3, with D possibly being TRBD1 or TRBD2 (5 bases each). Per the germline V gene, CDR1 is SGHRS and CDR2 is YFSETQ. The V end was cut by 4 bases, the J end by 6 bases, with 12 bases between. The CDR3 has 13 residues. CDR3 DNA sequence: TGCGCCAGCAGCCCGTTTTGGGGGGATACGCAGTATTTT. Protein sequence: CASSPFWGDTQYF.

The table lists this clonotype with a few counts. J is TRBJ1-3 and V is TRBV6-5; D uncertain. Trimming pared 4 bases from V and 0 bases from J, leaving 19 bases between. The length of the CDR3 is 18 residues. Germline V CDR1 and CDR2: MNHEY, SVGAGI. The CDR3: CASSFQASPLSSGNTIYF. In DNA form, the CDR3 reads TGTGCCAGCAGTTTTCAGGCCAGTCCTCTCTCCTCTGGAAACACCATATATTTT.

J is TRBJ2-1 and V is TRBV7-9, with a weak D call TRBD2 (6 bases). The CDR3 has 15 amino acids. Trimming removed 6 bases at V and 8 bases at J, with 20 bases between. Germline CDR1 and CDR2: SEHNR and FQNEAQ (reference sequence). The CDR3 loop reads CASRPRTGEADEQFF. CDR3 coding DNA: TGTGCCAGCAGACCACGAACGGGGGAGGCAGATGAGCAGTTCTTC.

There are a few counts of this clonotype. The chain recombines TRBV5-6 with TRBJ2-1; 10 bases line up with TRBD2. The germline V gene has CDR1 SGHDT and CDR2 YYEEEE. The trim removed 4 bases at V and 5 bases at J, leaving 3 bases unmatched. This CDR3 has 14 residues. CDR3 DNA sequence: TGTGCCAGCAGCCGTAGCGGGAGGAACAATGAGCAGTTCTTC. It is translated as CASSRSGRNNEQFF.

This chain joins TRBV24-1 and TRBJ2-7, with D unresolved. The length of the CDR3 is 10 residues. V shed 9 bases and J shed 2 bases, with 4 bases lying between them. The germline CDR1 and CDR2 sequences are KGHDR and SFDVKD. The CDR3 DNA is TGTGCCACCGTTCCCTACGAGCAGTACTTC. Translating it yields CATVPYEQYF.

This clonotype appeared a few times. V gene TRBV7-8 combines with J gene TRBJ1-4; no clear D. The ends were cut back, 4 bases at V and 8 bases at J, with 20 bases in the middle. The CDR3 consists of 16 residues. CDR1 and CDR2 from the germline V gene are SGHVS and FQNEAQ. The CDR3 nucleotides are TGTGCCAGCAGCTCCCCGGACGGTATCATCTTAGAAAAACTGTTTTTT. This sequence encodes CASSSPDGIILEKLFF.